The rows below give T cell receptor beta chains drawn from one sample of a study of shared clonotypes between healthy human individuals. Method: immunoSEQ multiplex PCR; TCRdb's copy keeps in-frame clones and lacks some. This sample has 550,000 to 700,000 clones; around four fifths occur once, and the top ten carry 1.5% to 2%. Sequencing used memory CD4+ T cells sorted from blood. The receptor source for this set is a woman younger than 45 in good health. Each CDR3 is given with its conserved first and last residue. The order of the fields is clone size, D gene, V gene, J gene, CDR3 protein, CDR3 DNA. D genes are given only for firm matches. Expanded clones are given a class, and other clones once, few, many or no size at all.

size: -; D: -; V: TRBV4-1; J: TRBJ2-2; CDR3: CASSQGARANTGELFF; DNA: TGCGCCAGCAGCCAGGGAGCTAGAGCGAACACCGGGGAGCTGTTTTTT
size: few; D: TRBD2; V: TRBV19; J: TRBJ2-4; CDR3: CASSSGGSGSYIQYF; DNA: TGTGCCAGTAGTTCGGGAGGCTCCGGTTCGTACATTCAGTACTTC
size: -; D: -; V: TRBV5-1; J: TRBJ2-2; CDR3: CASRERQSVTNTGELFF; DNA: TGCGCCAGCAGGGAAAGACAGAGCGTTACGAACACCGGGGAGCTGTTTTTT
size: -; D: -; V: TRBV28; J: TRBJ1-1; CDR3: CASKPQDSTEAFF; DNA: TGTGCCAGCAAGCCCCAGGACAGCACTGAAGCTTTCTTT
size: -; D: -; V: TRBV5-4; J: TRBJ2-4; CDR3: CASSLGQDSLKNIQYF; DNA: TGTGCCAGCAGCTTGGGTCAGGACAGCCTAAAAAACATTCAGTACTTC
size: -; D: TRBD2; V: TRBV15; J: TRBJ2-1; CDR3: CATSLTSGTLVEQFF; DNA: TGTGCCACCAGCCTCACTAGCGGTACCCTGGTAGAGCAGTTCTTC
size: -; D: -; V: TRBV11-2; J: TRBJ2-7; CDR3: CASSLDGGSYEQYF; DNA: TGTGCCAGCAGCTTAGATGGGGGTTCCTACGAGCAGTACTTC
size: -; D: TRBD1; V: TRBV28; J: TRBJ1-1; CDR3: CASRSGTGAGEAFF; DNA: TGTGCCAGCAGATCCGGGACAGGGGCTGGTGAAGCTTTCTTT
size: few; D: -; V: TRBV5-8; J: TRBJ2-2; CDR3: CASSSFETGELFF; DNA: TGTGCCAGCAGTTCCTTCGAGACCGGGGAGCTGTTTTTT
size: -; D: -; V: TRBV7-8; J: TRBJ1-5; CDR3: CASSLGHLNQPQHF; DNA: TGTGCCAGCAGCCTAGGACACCTCAATCAGCCCCAGCATTTT
size: few; D: -; V: TRBV14; J: TRBJ2-1; CDR3: CASSQALGNNEQFF; DNA: TGTGCCAGCAGCCAAGCGTTGGGTAACAATGAGCAGTTCTTC
size: -; D: TRBD1; V: TRBV28; J: TRBJ2-5; CDR3: CASVDRVIETQYF; DNA: TGTGCCAGCGTCGACAGGGTAATAGAGACCCAGTACTTC
size: few; D: -; V: TRBV11-3; J: TRBJ2-1; CDR3: CASSPAPSSNEQFF; DNA: TGTGCCAGCAGCCCCGCCCCCTCCAGCAATGAGCAGTTCTTC
size: once; D: TRBD1; V: TRBV6-5; J: TRBJ2-7; CDR3: CARITGVTLEQYF; DNA: TGTGCCAGGATTACAGGGGTCACCCTCGAGCAGTACTTC
size: -; D: TRBD2; V: TRBV28; J: TRBJ2-2; CDR3: CASSRTSGAGRPGELFF; DNA: TGTGCCAGCAGCCGGACTAGCGGGGCGGGGAGACCCGGGGAGCTGTTTTTT
size: once; D: -; V: TRBV4-1; J: TRBJ2-3; CDR3: CASSQERHTQYF; DNA: TGCGCCAGCAGCCAAGAGCGGCATACGCAGTATTTT
size: once; D: -; V: TRBV6-5; J: TRBJ1-1; CDR3: CASSSPGSRTEAFF; DNA: TGTGCCAGCAGTTCGCCAGGGAGTCGCACTGAAGCTTTCTTT
size: -; D: TRBD1; V: TRBV19; J: TRBJ2-2; CDR3: CATKGAGAGTGELFF; DNA: TGTGCCACAAAGGGGGCAGGGGCGGGCACCGGGGAGCTGTTTTTT
size: few; D: -; V: TRBV6-1; J: TRBJ1-4; CDR3: CASGAIRANEKLFF; DNA: TGTGCCAGCGGGGCCATAAGGGCTAATGAAAAACTGTTTTTT
size: few; D: -; V: TRBV19; J: TRBJ1-1; CDR3: CASSTRGRNTEAFF; DNA: TGTGCCAGTAGTACGCGGGGGAGGAACACTGAAGCTTTCTTT
size: -; D: TRBD1; V: TRBV13; J: TRBJ2-7; CDR3: CASSRGTGIHEQYF; DNA: TGTGCCAGCAGCCGAGGGACAGGGATCCACGAGCAGTACTTC
size: -; D: TRBD2; V: TRBV6-4; J: TRBJ2-1; CDR3: CASSPTLAGIHEQFF; DNA: TGTGCCAGCAGCCCTACGTTAGCGGGAATCCATGAGCAGTTCTTC
size: -; D: -; V: TRBV2; J: TRBJ2-1; CDR3: CASRLHNEQFF; DNA: TGTGCCAGCAGGCTACACAATGAGCAGTTCTTC
size: -; D: -; V: TRBV5-5; J: TRBJ2-7; CDR3: CASSAGQFSYEQYF; DNA: TGTGCCAGCAGCGCCGGACAGTTCTCCTACGAGCAGTACTTC
size: -; D: -; V: TRBV4-1; J: TRBJ1-3; CDR3: CASSQELGGGNTIYF; DNA: TGCGCCAGCAGCCAAGAATTGGGCGGCGGAAACACCATATATTTT
size: few; D: TRBD1; V: TRBV5-6; J: TRBJ2-7; CDR3: CARGRDSFYEQYF; DNA: TGTGCCAGGGGTAGGGACAGTTTTTACGAGCAGTACTTC
size: -; D: -; V: TRBV18; J: TRBJ1-2; CDR3: CASSPLSRGPGVFGGYTF; DNA: TGTGCCAGCTCACCTCTTTCCAGGGGACCTGGGGTATTCGGTGGCTACACCTTC
size: -; D: TRBD1; V: TRBV7-8; J: TRBJ1-1; CDR3: CASSLGGTGRSTEAFF; DNA: TGTGCCAGCAGCTTAGGAGGGACAGGCAGGAGTACTGAAGCTTTCTTT
size: -; D: -; V: TRBV6-5; J: TRBJ2-7; CDR3: CASTRGTQSYEQYF; DNA: TGTGCCAGCACCCGGGGGACTCAGTCCTACGAGCAGTACTTC
size: -; D: TRBD2; V: TRBV7-7; J: TRBJ2-5; CDR3: CASSLAGTPQETQYF; DNA: TGTGCCAGCAGCCTAGCGGGAACACCCCAAGAGACCCAGTACTTC
size: many; D: -; V: TRBV5-1; J: TRBJ2-2; CDR3: CASSFGQTGELFF; DNA: TGCGCCAGCAGCTTCGGACAGACCGGGGAGCTGTTTTTT
size: -; D: -; V: TRBV21-1; J: TRBJ2-3; CDR3: CASSKGAGHTDTQYF; DNA: TGTGCCAGCAGCAAAGGAGCTGGACACACAGATACGCAGTATTTT
size: -; D: -; V: TRBV28; J: TRBJ1-5; CDR3: CASSLLSGQPQHF; DNA: TGTGCCAGCAGTTTATTAAGTGGTCAGCCCCAGCATTTT
size: -; D: TRBD1; V: TRBV19; J: TRBJ2-4; CDR3: CASKQQGEENIQYF; DNA: TGTGCCAGTAAACAACAGGGGGAAGAAAACATTCAGTACTTC
size: -; D: -; V: TRBV28; J: TRBJ2-3; CDR3: CASSRDSTDTQYF; DNA: TGTGCCAGCAGCCGGGACTCCACAGATACGCAGTATTTT
size: few; D: -; V: TRBV7-9; J: TRBJ1-2; CDR3: CASSLGQATVGGYTF; DNA: TGTGCCAGCAGCTTAGGCCAGGCGACTGTTGGTGGCTACACCTTC
size: -; D: -; V: TRBV27; J: TRBJ1-1; CDR3: CASSASPGIGAFF; DNA: TGTGCCAGCAGTGCCTCCCCCGGAATCGGAGCTTTCTTT
size: -; D: -; V: TRBV6-5; J: TRBJ2-1; CDR3: CASGPFYNEQFF; DNA: TGTGCCAGCGGTCCGTTCTACAATGAGCAGTTCTTC
size: once; D: -; V: TRBV5-1; J: TRBJ2-5; CDR3: CASSLVGIGQETQYF; DNA: TGCGCCAGCAGCTTGGTAGGCATAGGGCAAGAGACCCAGTACTTC
size: -; D: -; V: TRBV5-1; J: TRBJ1-1; CDR3: CASSGGHEGTEAFF; DNA: TGCGCCAGCAGCGGCGGACATGAGGGCACTGAAGCTTTCTTT
size: -; D: TRBD1; V: TRBV18; J: TRBJ1-2; CDR3: CASSPPGQGIYGYTF; DNA: TGTGCCAGCTCACCACCCGGACAGGGCATCTATGGCTACACCTTC
size: once; D: -; V: TRBV19; J: TRBJ2-7; CDR3: CASSSYVDASYEQYF; DNA: TGTGCCAGTAGTTCCTACGTTGACGCCTCCTACGAGCAGTACTTC
size: -; D: -; V: TRBV29-1; J: TRBJ1-4; CDR3: CSGAENEKLFF; DNA: TGCAGCGGGGCGGAGAATGAAAAACTGTTTTTT
size: -; D: -; V: TRBV28; J: TRBJ1-2; CDR3: CASSSIQGSNYGYTF; DNA: TGTGCCAGCAGTTCCATTCAGGGGTCTAACTATGGCTACACCTTC
size: -; D: -; V: TRBV27; J: TRBJ2-7; CDR3: CASSFVGQTYEQYF; DNA: TGTGCCAGCAGTTTTGTAGGACAGACCTACGAGCAGTACTTC
size: -; D: -; V: TRBV7-3; J: TRBJ1-5; CDR3: CASTRELNSNQPQHF; DNA: TGTGCCAGCACCCGAGAGTTAAATAGCAATCAGCCCCAGCATTTT
size: -; D: -; V: TRBV19; J: TRBJ2-7; CDR3: CASSISGVDYEQYF; DNA: TGTGCCAGTAGTATCTCGGGAGTGGACTACGAGCAGTACTTC
size: -; D: -; V: TRBV6-5; J: TRBJ1-2; CDR3: CASSYSRGEYGYTF; DNA: TGTGCCAGCAGTTACAGTAGGGGGGAGTATGGCTACACCTTC
size: -; D: -; V: TRBV28; J: TRBJ2-5; CDR3: CASSWGTRQETQYF; DNA: TGTGCCAGCAGCTGGGGGACACGCCAAGAGACCCAGTACTTC
size: -; D: -; V: TRBV2; J: TRBJ1-1; CDR3: CASSPQGNEAFF; DNA: TGTGCCAGCAGTCCCCAGGGGAATGAAGCTTTCTTT
size: many; D: -; V: TRBV6-6; J: TRBJ2-1; CDR3: CASSHRESEQFF; DNA: TGTGCCAGCAGTCACAGGGAGAGTGAGCAGTTCTTC
size: -; D: -; V: TRBV6-6; J: TRBJ2-7; CDR3: CASRAFSDYEQYF; DNA: TGTGCCAGCAGAGCCTTCAGCGACTACGAGCAGTACTTC
size: -; D: TRBD2; V: TRBV10-3; J: TRBJ2-1; CDR3: CAIGTSADNEQFF; DNA: TGTGCCATCGGGACTAGCGCCGACAATGAGCAGTTCTTC
size: once; D: -; V: TRBV11-2; J: TRBJ1-2; CDR3: CASSSWEVGRYTF; DNA: TGTGCCAGCAGCTCCTGGGAGGTGGGCCGCTACACCTTC
size: once; D: -; V: TRBV20-1; J: TRBJ2-1; CDR3: CSARGTEQQFF; DNA: TGCAGTGCTAGAGGGACGGAGCAGCAGTTCTTC
size: -; D: -; V: TRBV25-1; J: TRBJ2-5; CDR3: CASSDPAIETQYF; DNA: TGTGCCAGCAGTGATCCCGCCATCGAAACCCAGTACTTC
size: few; D: -; V: TRBV6-4; J: TRBJ2-2; CDR3: CASSDKNTGELFF; DNA: TGTGCCAGCAGTGACAAAAACACCGGGGAGCTGTTTTTT
size: -; D: TRBD2; V: TRBV10-3; J: TRBJ2-1; CDR3: CAISGTISGSYNEQFF; DNA: TGTGCCATCAGCGGAACTATAAGCGGGAGCTACAATGAGCAGTTCTTC